This T cell receptor (beta chain) was sequenced in a study of CXCR3-negative and CXCR3-positive naive CD8 T cells. Overall study findings and caveats: CXCR3-expressing naive cells carried TRB CDR3s more hydrophobic than those of CXCR3-negative naive cells. Memory cells showed distinct TRBV-TRBJ patterns, while the two naive subsets matched.

Worth noting for this clonotype: Its specificity is unknown.

This CDR3 region has 15 residues. CDR1 is SGHRS, CDR2 YFSETQ, per germline. The libraries of TRB cDNA were constructed through 5' RACE using UMI labels. Each CDR3 protein gets one entry in TCRdb, which reprocessed the 5' RACE reads and gives no DNA. This table lists 150,000 or so distinct CDR3 sequences. CD8+ T cell subsets were each sorted in triplicate, over 250,000 cells apiece. The chain links TRBV5-1 to TRBJ2-3; TCRdb selects TRBD2, and the lack of DNA leaves this call unchecked. The sequenced sample was naive CXCR3- CD8+ T cells from blood. Regarding subset: CD45RO-CCR7+CD27+CD95- naive CD8+ T cells lacking CXCR3 (TNR3-). This receptor was identified in a human donor in good health. Some clones in this sample may be carry-over from other donors' samples. The chain's CDR3 is CASSRERGGPDTQYF. Based on the CDR3 plus reference TRBV5-1 and TRBJ2-3, the full variable domain is KAGVTQTPRYLIKTRGQQVTLSCSPISGHRSVSWYQQTPGQGLQFLFEYFSETQRNKGNFPGRFSGRQFSNSRSEMNVSTLELGDSALYLCASSRERGGPDTQYFGPGTRLTVL.